The 19 T cell receptor beta chains below come from one sample, sequenced in a study of T cell responses to AZD1222 COVID-19 vaccine. Sequenced by immunoSEQ multiplex PCR; TCRdb stores in-frame clones only, minus some. The sample carries roughly 100,000 clones, 84% recorded once. This specimen was peripheral blood, taken on day 0 of AZD1222 vaccination. All receptors come from an adult in good health.

This clone was seen only once. The genes are TRBV5-1 and TRBJ1-1; D uncertain. The CDR3 consists of 13 residues. Trimming took 4 bases from V and 0 from J, leaving 7 bases between them. The germline CDR1 and CDR2 sequences are SGHRS and YFSETQ. DNA of the CDR3: TGCGCCAGCAGCACAATAGTGAACACTGAAGCTTTCTTT. The encoded protein is CASSTIVNTEAFF.

V gene TRBV4-3 combines with J gene TRBJ1-5; a possible D gene is TRBD1 (5 bases). V lost 3 bases to trimming and J lost 4 bases, with 13 bases between them. Germline values: CDR1 LGHNA, CDR2 YSLEER. This CDR3 has 15 residues. Here the CDR3 DNA reads TGCGCCAGCAGCCAGGAGGCAGGGTATAATCAGCCCCAGCATTTT. Encoded protein: CASSQEAGYNQPQHF.

The chain uses TRBV19 and TRBJ1-4; 10 nucleotides agree with TRBD1. Germline CDR1 is LNHDA and CDR2 is SQIVND (reference sequence). The CDR3 consists of 15 residues. After removal of 6 bases from V and 11 bases from J, the junction contained 12 bases not matched to a gene. CDR3 sequence (DNA): TGTGCCAGTAGCCACGGGGACAGGGGTTCGGACAAACTGTTTTTT. Translated: CASSHGDRGSDKLFF.

This clone was detected only once. V usage is TRBV6-5 and J usage is TRBJ2-7, with D maybe TRBD1 (5 bases). The CDR3 has 14 amino acids. Between the trimmed V and J ends, which lost 6 bases and 6 bases, there was a span of 18 bases. Germline assignment: CDR1 MNHEY and CDR2 SVGAGI. CDR3 protein: CASSPRQGSVEQYV. The CDR3 DNA follows: TGTGCCAGCAGCCCCAGGCAGGGATCGGTCGAGCAGTACGTC.

The chain couples TRBV24-1 to TRBJ2-2, with D possibly being TRBD1 (6 bases). This CDR3 spans 15 amino acids. V lost 9 bases to trimming and J lost 4 bases, with 17 bases between them. Germline V lookup: CDR1 KGHDR, CDR2 SFDVKD. The CDR3 is CATGGSTQATGELFF. The CDR3 DNA reads as TGTGCCACCGGGGGCTCAACTCAGGCCACCGGGGAGCTGTTTTTT.

This clone was detected a few times. This chain connects TRBV15 to TRBJ1-1; no definite D call. Germline V gene sequence: CDR1 LNHNV, CDR2 YYDKDF (reference sequence). The ends were cut back, 9 bases at V and 2 bases at J, with 13 bases in the middle. CDR3 length: 13 residues. CDR3 sequence (DNA): TGTGCCACTAGGTTCCACACTAACACTGAAGCTTTCTTT. This gives the protein CATRFHTNTEAFF.

V is TRBV9 and J is TRBJ1-1; D unclear. The V end was cut by 3 bases, the J end by 0 bases, with 9 bases between. This CDR3 is 14 amino acids long. Germline-derived CDR1 and CDR2 are SGDLS and YYNGEE. As DNA, the CDR3 is TGTGCCAGCAGCGAAATTGGTATGAACACTGAAGCTTTCTTT. Its translation: CASSEIGMNTEAFF. Together with reference TRBV9 and TRBJ1-1, the CDR3 gives the full variable domain: DSGVTQTPKHLITATGQRVTLRCSPRSGDLSVYWYQQSLDQGLQFLIQYYNGEERAKGNILERFSAQQFPDLHSELNLSSLELGDSALYFCASSEIGMNTEAFFGQGTRLTVV.

The CDR3 here is CASSLQWENTEAFF. Written as DNA, the CDR3 is TGTGCCAGCAGCCTACAGTGGGAGAACACTGAAGCTTTCTTT. The rearrangement uses TRBV7-8 and TRBJ1-1; D is undetermined. The V end was cut by 5 bases, the J end by 1 base, with 11 bases between. This CDR3 spans 14 amino acids. Germline CDR1 reads SGHVS; CDR2 reads FQNEAQ.

The genes are TRBV5-6 and TRBJ2-7, with 7 bases identical to TRBD1. After removal of 7 bases from V and 11 bases from J, the junction contained 18 bases not matched to a gene. CDR1 and CDR2 (germline): SGHDT, YYEEEE. This CDR3 has 14 amino acids. In nucleotides, the CDR3 is TGTGCCAGCGTCAGCTCCGGACAGGACCTTGTGGAGTACTTC. This gives the protein CASVSSGQDLVEYF.

The V and J genes are TRBV18 and TRBJ1-5, with 10 bases aligning to TRBD1. The V segment lost 3 bases and the J segment 4 bases; nucleotides outside the gene matches: 3. The germline V gene has CDR1 KGHSH and CDR2 LQKENI. This CDR3 spans 15 amino acids. CDR3 sequence reads: CASSPGQGKNQPQHF. In DNA form, the CDR3 reads TGTGCCAGCTCACCGGGACAGGGGAAAAATCAGCCCCAGCATTTT.

The gene calls are TRBV29-1 and TRBJ2-3, with TRBD2 identical over 9 bases. The V segment lost 7 bases and the J segment 2 bases; nucleotides outside the gene matches: 13. Germline V CDR1 and CDR2: SQVTM, ANQGSEA. The CDR3 has 16 amino acids. CDR3 protein: CSAEGGLAGITDTQYF. CDR3 DNA sequence: TGCAGCGCCGAGGGGGGACTAGCAGGGATCACAGATACGCAGTATTTT.

The chain has TRBV28 and TRBJ2-7; D is perhaps TRBD1 or TRBD2 (7 bases each). The V gene's germline CDR1 is MDHEN and CDR2 SYDVKM. The CDR3 has 13 residues. V was trimmed by 10 bases and J by 3 bases, leaving 16 bases between them. CDR3 nucleotides: TGTGCCAACCGGGGGGACAGACTCTACGAGCAGTACGTC. Amino acid sequence: CANRGDRLYEQYV.

The chain recombines TRBV2 with TRBJ2-3, with a tentative D call TRBD2 (5 bases). This CDR3 spans 12 amino acids. CDR1 and CDR2 from the germline V gene are SNHLY and FYNNEI. V dropped 6 bases and J dropped 2 bases, with 6 bases sitting between them. Here the CDR3 reads CASRTTTDTQYF. Written as DNA, the CDR3 is TGTGCCAGCAGGACTACCACAGATACGCAGTATTTT.

This clone appeared once. The genes are TRBV11-3 and TRBJ1-2; D gene unclear. The length of the CDR3 is 14 residues. The germline gives CDR1 SGHNT, CDR2 YENEEA. Trimming cost V 4 bases and J 6 bases, with 15 bases left between them. The CDR3 sequence is CASSSTRGQDGYTF. As DNA, the CDR3 is TGTGCCAGCAGCTCCACCCGCGGGCAGGATGGCTACACCTTC.

The chain combines TRBV5-1 with TRBJ2-5; 9 nucleotides agree with TRBD2. The length of the CDR3 is 16 residues. Trimming cost V 3 bases and J 7 bases; bases outside gene matches: 13. CDR1 SGHRS and CDR2 YFSETQ come from the germline V gene. The CDR3 DNA follows: TGCGCCAGCAGCTATGGAGCTAGCGGGGATGTGGGGACCCAGTACTTC. Translated, it gives CASSYGASGDVGTQYF.

This rearrangement joins TRBV30 to TRBJ1-1; no clear D gene. The CDR3 has 15 residues. Trimming removed 0 bases from V and 6 bases from J, with 17 bases in between. Germline lookup yields CDR1 GTSNPN and CDR2 SVGIG (reference sequence). Here the CDR3 DNA reads TGTGCCTGGAGTGTAAATAGGGCGTTGATGTCTGAAGCTTTCTTT. Translating gives CAWSVNRALMSEAFF.

With respect to this clone: One end of the junction fails to match germline, which may point to a read error. The rearrangement joins TRBV11-3 to TRBJ1-1; 7 positions agree with TRBD1. The CDR3 has 16 amino acids. Per the germline V gene, CDR1 is SGHNT and CDR2 is YENEEA. CDR3 amino acids: CASSLRAGGMNAEAFF. CDR3 DNA sequence: TGTGCCAGCAGCTTAAGGGCAGGGGGTATGAACGCTGAAGCTTTCTTT.

The chain has TRBV18 and TRBJ2-3, with 9 bases that match TRBD1. The V and J ends lost 3 bases and 4 bases, in that order; junction bases with no gene match: 8. Germline V gene data show CDR1 as KGHSH and CDR2 as LQKENI. The CDR3 loop spans 16 amino acids. This CDR3 reads CASSPVRTGVSDTQYF. The CDR3 bases are TGTGCCAGCTCACCGGTCAGGACAGGGGTTTCAGATACGCAGTATTTT.

The rearrangement joins TRBV19 to TRBJ2-3, with 8 bases matching TRBD1. The trim removed 5 bases at V and 3 bases at J, leaving 7 bases unmatched. Germline values: CDR1 LNHDA, CDR2 SQIVND (reference sequence). The CDR3 runs to 15 residues. The CDR3 protein is CASSSQGGRTDTQYF. CDR3 in DNA: TGTGCCAGTAGTTCACAGGGGGGTAGAACAGATACGCAGTATTTT.